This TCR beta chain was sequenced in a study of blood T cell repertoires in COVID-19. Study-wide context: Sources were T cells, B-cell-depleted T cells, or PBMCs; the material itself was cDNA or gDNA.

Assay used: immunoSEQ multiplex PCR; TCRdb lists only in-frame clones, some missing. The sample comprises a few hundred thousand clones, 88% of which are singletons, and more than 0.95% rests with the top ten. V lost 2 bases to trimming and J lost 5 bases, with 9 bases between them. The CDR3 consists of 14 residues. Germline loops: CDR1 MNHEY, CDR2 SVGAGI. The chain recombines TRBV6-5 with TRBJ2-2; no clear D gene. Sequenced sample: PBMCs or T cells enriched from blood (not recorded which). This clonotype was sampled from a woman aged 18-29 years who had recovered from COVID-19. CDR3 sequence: CASSYLLETGELFF. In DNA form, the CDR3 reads TGTGCCAGCAGTTACCTCCTTGAGACCGGGGAGCTGTTTTTT.